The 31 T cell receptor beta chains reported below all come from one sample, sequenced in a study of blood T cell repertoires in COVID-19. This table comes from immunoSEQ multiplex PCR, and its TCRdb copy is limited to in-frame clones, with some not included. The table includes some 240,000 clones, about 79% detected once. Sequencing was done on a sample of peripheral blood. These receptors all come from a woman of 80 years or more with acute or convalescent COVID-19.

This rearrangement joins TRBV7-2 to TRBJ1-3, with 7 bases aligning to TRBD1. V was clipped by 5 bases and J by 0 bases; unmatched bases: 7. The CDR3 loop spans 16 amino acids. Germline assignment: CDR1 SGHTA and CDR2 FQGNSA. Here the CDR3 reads CASSLLTGSSGNTIYF. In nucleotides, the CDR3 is TGTGCCAGCAGCCTCCTGACAGGGAGCTCTGGAAACACCATATATTTT. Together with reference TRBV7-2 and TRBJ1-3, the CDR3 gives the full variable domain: GAGVSQSPSNKVTEKGKDVELRCDPISGHTALYWYRQSLGQGLEFLIYFQGNSAPDKSGLPSDRFSAERTGGSVSTLTIQRTQQEDSAVYLCASSLLTGSSGNTIYFGEGSWLTVV.

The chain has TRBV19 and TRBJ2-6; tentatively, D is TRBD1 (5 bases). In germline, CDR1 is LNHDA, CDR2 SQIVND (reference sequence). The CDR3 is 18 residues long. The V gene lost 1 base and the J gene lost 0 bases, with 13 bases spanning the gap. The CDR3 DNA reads TGTGCCAGTAGTATAGGGAGACAGCCGAGCTCTGGGGCCAACGTCCTGACTTTC. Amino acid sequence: CASSIGRQPSSGANVLTF.

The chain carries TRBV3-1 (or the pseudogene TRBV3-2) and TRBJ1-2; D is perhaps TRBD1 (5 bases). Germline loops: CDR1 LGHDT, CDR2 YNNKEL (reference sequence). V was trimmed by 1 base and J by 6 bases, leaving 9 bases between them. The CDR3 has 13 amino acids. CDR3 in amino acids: CASSQGQKDGYTF. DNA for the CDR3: TGTGCCAGCAGCCAAGGACAGAAGGATGGCTACACCTTC.

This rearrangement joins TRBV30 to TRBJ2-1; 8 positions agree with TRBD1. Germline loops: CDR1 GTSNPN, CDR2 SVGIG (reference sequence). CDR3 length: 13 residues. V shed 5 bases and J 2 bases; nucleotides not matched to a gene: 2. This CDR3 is CAWDRGPYNEQFF. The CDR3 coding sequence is TGTGCCTGGGACAGGGGTCCCTACAATGAGCAGTTCTTC.

The CDR3 sequence is CASSPPARGLAGRRYEQYF. The DNA for the CDR3 is TGTGCCAGCAGCCCACCCGCCCGCGGACTAGCGGGGAGGCGCTACGAGCAGTACTTC. The chain joins TRBV7-2 to TRBJ2-7; 12 bases map to TRBD2. The V gene's germline CDR1 is SGHTA and CDR2 FQGNSA. The V segment lost 5 bases and the J segment 3 bases; nucleotides outside the gene matches: 17. The CDR3 is 19 residues long.

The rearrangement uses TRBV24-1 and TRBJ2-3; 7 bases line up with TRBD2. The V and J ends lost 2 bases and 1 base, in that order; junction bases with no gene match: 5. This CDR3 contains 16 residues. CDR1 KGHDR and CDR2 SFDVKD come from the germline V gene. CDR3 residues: CATSDWGGLGTDTQYF. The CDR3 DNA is TGTGCCACCAGTGATTGGGGGGGTTTGGGCACAGATACGCAGTATTTT.

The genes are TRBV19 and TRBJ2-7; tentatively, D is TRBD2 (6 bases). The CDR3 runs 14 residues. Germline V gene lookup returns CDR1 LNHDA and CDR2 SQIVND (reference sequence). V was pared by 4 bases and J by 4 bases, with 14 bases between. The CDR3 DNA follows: TGTGCCAGTAGTAAGGGAGGTTCCACGTACGAGCAGTACTTC. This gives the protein CASSKGGSTYEQYF.

CDR3 loop: CASSLGVTSYSGANVLTF. CDR3 sequence (DNA): TGCGCCAGCAGCTTGGGGGTTACTAGCTACTCTGGGGCCAACGTCCTGACTTTC. J is TRBJ2-6 and V is TRBV5-1; D is possibly TRBD2 (6 bases). Germline CDR1 reads SGHRS; CDR2 reads YFSETQ. The CDR3 length is 18 residues. Trimming removed 0 bases from V and 0 bases from J, with 13 bases in between.

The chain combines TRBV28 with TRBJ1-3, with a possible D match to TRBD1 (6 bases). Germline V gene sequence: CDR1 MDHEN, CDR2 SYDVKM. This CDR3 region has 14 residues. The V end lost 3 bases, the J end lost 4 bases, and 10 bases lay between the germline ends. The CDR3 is CASSFPGAGNTIYF. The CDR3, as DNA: TGTGCCAGCAGTTTCCCAGGGGCCGGAAACACCATATATTTT.

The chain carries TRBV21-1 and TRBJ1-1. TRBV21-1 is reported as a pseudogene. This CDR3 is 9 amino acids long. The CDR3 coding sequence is TGTGGCGCGCGGGGAAACGCTTTCTTT. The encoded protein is CGARGNAFF.

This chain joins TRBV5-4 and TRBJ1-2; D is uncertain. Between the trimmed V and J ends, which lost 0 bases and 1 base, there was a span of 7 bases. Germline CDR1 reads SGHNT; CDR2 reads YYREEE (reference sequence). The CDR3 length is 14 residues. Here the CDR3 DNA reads TGTGCCAGCAGCTTGGACAGCTATAACTATGGCTACACCTTC. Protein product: CASSLDSYNYGYTF.

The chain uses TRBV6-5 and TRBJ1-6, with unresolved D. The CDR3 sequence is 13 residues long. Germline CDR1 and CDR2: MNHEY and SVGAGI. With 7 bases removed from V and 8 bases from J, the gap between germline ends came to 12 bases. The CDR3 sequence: CASKAAGYSPLHF. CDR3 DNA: TGTGCCAGCAAGGCAGCAGGTTATTCACCCCTCCACTTT.

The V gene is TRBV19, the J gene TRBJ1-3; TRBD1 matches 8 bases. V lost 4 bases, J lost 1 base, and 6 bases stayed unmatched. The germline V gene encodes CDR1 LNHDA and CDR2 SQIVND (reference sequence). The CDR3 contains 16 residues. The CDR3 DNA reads TGTGCCAGTAGTACCGGGACAGGAAGTTCTGGAAACACCATATATTTT. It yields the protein CASSTGTGSSGNTIYF. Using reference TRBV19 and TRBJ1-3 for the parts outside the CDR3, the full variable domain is DGGITQSPKYLFRKEGQNVTLSCEQNLNHDAMYWYRQDPGQGLRLIYYSQIVNDFQKGDIAEGYSVSREKKESFPLTVTSAQKNPTAFYLCASSTGTGSSGNTIYFGEGSWLTVV.

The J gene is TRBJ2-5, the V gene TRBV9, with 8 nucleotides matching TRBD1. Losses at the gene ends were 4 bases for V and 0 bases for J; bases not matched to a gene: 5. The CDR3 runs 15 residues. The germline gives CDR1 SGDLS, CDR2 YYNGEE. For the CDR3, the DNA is TGTGCCAGCAGCACGGACAGGGTGGACCAAGAGACCCAGTACTTC. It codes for CASSTDRVDQETQYF.

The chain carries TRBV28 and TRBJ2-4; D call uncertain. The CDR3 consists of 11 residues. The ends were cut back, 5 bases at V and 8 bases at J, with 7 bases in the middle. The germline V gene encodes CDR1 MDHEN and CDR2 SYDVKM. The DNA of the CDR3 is TGTGCCAGCAGTCCGCGTGACATTCAGTACTTC. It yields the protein CASSPRDIQYF.

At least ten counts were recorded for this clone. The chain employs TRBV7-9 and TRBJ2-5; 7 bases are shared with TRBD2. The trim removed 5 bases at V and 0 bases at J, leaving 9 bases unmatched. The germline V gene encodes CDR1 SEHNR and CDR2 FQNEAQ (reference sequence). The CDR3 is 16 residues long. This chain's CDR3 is CASSGTDGGYQETQYF. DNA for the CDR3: TGTGCCAGCAGCGGTACGGACGGGGGGTACCAAGAGACCCAGTACTTC.

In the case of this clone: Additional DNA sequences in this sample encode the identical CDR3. The CDR3 protein is CASSPGQGGEKLFF. The CDR3 DNA follows: TGCGCCAGCAGCCCGGGACAGGGCGGAGAAAAACTGTTTTTT. V usage is TRBV5-1 and J usage is TRBJ1-4; TRBD1 aligns across 9 bases. CDR1 is SGHRS and CDR2 is YFSETQ in the germline V gene. The CDR3 sequence is 14 residues long. V lost 4 bases, J lost 8 bases, and 6 bases stayed unmatched.

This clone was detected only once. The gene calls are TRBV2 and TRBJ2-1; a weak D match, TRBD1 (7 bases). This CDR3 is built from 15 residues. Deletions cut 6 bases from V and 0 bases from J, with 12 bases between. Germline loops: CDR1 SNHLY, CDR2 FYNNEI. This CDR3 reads CASRGGQFSYNEQFF. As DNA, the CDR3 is TGTGCCAGCAGGGGGGGACAGTTCTCCTACAATGAGCAGTTCTTC.

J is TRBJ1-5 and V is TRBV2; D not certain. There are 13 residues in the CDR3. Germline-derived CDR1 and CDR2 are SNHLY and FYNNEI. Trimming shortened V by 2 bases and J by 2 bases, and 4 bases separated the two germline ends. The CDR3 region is CASSEQGNQPQHF. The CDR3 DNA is TGTGCCAGCAGTGAACAGGGCAATCAGCCCCAGCATTTT.

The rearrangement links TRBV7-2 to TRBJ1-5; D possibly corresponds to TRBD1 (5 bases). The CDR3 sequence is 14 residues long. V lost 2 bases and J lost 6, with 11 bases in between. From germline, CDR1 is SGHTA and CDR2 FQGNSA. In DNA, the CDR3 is TGTGCCAGCAGCTTATCAGGGTGGCCTCAGCCCCAGCATTTT. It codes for CASSLSGWPQPQHF.

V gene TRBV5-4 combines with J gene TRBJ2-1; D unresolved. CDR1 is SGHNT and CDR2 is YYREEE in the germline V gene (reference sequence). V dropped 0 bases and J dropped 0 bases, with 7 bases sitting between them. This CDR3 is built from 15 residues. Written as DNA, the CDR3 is TGTGCCAGCAGCTTGGATCCCAGCTCCTACAATGAGCAGTTCTTC. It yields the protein CASSLDPSSYNEQFF.

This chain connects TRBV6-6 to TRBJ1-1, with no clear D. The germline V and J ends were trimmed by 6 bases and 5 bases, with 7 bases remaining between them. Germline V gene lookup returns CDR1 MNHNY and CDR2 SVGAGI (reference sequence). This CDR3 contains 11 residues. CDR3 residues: CASSSVTEAFF. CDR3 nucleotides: TGTGCCAGCAGCTCCGTAACTGAAGCTTTCTTT.

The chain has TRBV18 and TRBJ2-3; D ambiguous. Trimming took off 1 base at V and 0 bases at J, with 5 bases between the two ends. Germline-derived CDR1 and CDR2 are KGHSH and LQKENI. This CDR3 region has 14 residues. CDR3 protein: CASSPLQSTDTQYF. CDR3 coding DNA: TGTGCCAGCTCACCACTGCAGAGCACAGATACGCAGTATTTT.

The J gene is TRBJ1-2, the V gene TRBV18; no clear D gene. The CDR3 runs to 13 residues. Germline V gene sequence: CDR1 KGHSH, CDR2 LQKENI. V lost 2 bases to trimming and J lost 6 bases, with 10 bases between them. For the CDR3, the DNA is TGTGCCAGCTCACCAGAGGGAACCCATGGCTACACCTTC. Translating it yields CASSPEGTHGYTF.

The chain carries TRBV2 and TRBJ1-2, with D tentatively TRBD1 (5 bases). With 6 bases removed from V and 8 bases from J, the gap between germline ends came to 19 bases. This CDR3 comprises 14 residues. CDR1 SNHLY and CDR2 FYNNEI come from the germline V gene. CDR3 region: CASREGLNSEGYTF. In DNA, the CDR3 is TGTGCCAGCAGGGAGGGGCTGAATTCGGAAGGCTACACCTTC.

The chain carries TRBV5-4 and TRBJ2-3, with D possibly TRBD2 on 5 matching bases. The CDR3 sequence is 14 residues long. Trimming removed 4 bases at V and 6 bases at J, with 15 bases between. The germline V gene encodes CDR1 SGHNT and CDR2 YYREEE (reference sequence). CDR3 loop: CASSQGARGDTQYF. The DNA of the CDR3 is TGTGCCAGCAGCCAAGGCGCCCGAGGGGATACGCAGTATTTT.

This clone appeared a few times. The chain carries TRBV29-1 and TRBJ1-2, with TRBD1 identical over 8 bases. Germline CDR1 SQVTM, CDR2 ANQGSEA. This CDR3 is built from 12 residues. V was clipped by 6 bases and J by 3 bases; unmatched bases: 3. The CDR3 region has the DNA TGCAGCGTGCAACAGGGGGACTATGGCTACACCTTC. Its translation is CSVQQGDYGYTF.

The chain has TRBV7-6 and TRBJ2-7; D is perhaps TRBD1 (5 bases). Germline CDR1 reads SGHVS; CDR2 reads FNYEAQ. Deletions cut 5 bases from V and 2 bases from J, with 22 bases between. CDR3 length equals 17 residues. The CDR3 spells CASSPTRQPLDTYEQYF. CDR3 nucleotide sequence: TGTGCCAGCAGCCCGACCCGACAGCCCCTAGACACCTACGAGCAGTACTTC.

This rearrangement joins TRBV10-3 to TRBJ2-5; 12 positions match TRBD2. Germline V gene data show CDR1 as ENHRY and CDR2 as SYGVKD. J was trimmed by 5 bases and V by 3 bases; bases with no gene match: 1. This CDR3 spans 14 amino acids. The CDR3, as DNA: TGTGCCATCAGTGACGGGACTAGCGGGGAGACCCAGTACTTC. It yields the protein CAISDGTSGETQYF.

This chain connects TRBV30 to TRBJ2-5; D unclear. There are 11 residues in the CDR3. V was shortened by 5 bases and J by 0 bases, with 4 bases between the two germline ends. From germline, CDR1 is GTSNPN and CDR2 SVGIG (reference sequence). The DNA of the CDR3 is TGTGCCTGGTCAGACCAAGAGACCCAGTACTTC. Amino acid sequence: CAWSDQETQYF.

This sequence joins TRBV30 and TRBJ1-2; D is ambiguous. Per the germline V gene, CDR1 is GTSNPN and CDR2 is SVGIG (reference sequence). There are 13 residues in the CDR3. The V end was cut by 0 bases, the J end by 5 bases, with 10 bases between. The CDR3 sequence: CAWSVEGRYGYTF. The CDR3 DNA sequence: TGTGCCTGGAGTGTCGAGGGCAGGTATGGCTACACCTTC.